Listed below are T cell receptor beta chains from one sample, sequenced in a study of T cell repertoires in cytomegalovirus infection. No antigen is known for these receptors. TCRdb called the reads again in MiXCR, with one record for every CDR3 protein. The table has 700,000 to 900,000 distinct CDR3 sequences, approximately 32% seen once. The sample consisted of cultured CD8+ T cells from PBMCs, taken from culture after CMV antigen stimulation. The receptors come from a human donor in good health (CMV status not recorded). Some clones in this sample may be carry-over from other donors' samples. CDR3s include the opening cysteine and the closing phenylalanine or tryptophan. The order of the fields is V gene, CDR3 protein.

>TRBV5-6
CASSLDLSGSSYNEQFF
>TRBV12-3/TRBV12-4
CASNRGVLNTEAFF
>TRBV6-1
CASRAAGGEKLFF
>TRBV6-6
CASSTGLINSPLHF
>TRBV19
CASNARLNTEAFF
>TRBV19
CASSIGGTGGYSNQPQHF
>TRBV2
CASRQGVSGELFF
>TRBV24-1
CATSSEYNEQFF
>TRBV12-3/TRBV12-4
CASSLRLGGWTEAFF
>TRBV27
CANSWGTEQFF
>TRBV7-6
CASSPSHGVRGTSRAFF
>TRBV11-1
CASSQQGYNEQFF
>TRBV6-2/TRBV6-3
CASSSTGTGGASYTSTDTQYF
>TRBV19
CASSRRVNYGYTF
>TRBV5-4
CASSSIGTEAFF
>TRBV20-1
CSAQTGKQQATNEKLFF
>TRBV5-6
CASSPRQNTSREKLFF
>TRBV4-2
CASSQDGVQGRSPLHF
>TRBV4-3
CASSQGRWEQETQYF
>TRBV2
CASQLTSGGAGYEQYF
>TRBV7-9
CASSPWGTRVLGTDTQYF
>TRBV7-8
CASSLGTGQGGGTEAFF
>TRBV27
CASSFGYGVDTQYF
>TRBV7-9
CASSLYSSGDRESETQYF
>TRBV6-1
CASSEASGGPDTQYF
>TRBV27
CASSDTTLRAERETQYF
>TRBV12-5
CASGLEGREKLFF
>TRBV10-3
CAISLDRGNSPLHF
>TRBV2
CASSEVGLADKETQYF